The following is a TCR beta chain sequence with its context. This sample stems from a study of blood T cell repertoires in COVID-19. About the study: In each case, the material was cDNA or gDNA derived from T cells, B-cell-depleted T cells, or PBMCs.

In the authors' workflow: Reference gene primers were amplified, and this amplification served to estimate nucleated cell counts. Profiled with immunoSEQ multiplex PCR; TCRdb holds only in-frame clones, not every one. V and J calls and clone size follow that table, whereas D and trimming were derived from the DNA. The sample has 310,000 or so clones; roughly 85% are singletons. Individuals aged 18 to 89 years were recruited from 24 US areas. Two negative PCRs, clearance, or symptom resolution were required of recovered Cohort 3 donors. The receptor comes from a woman aged 25 to 45 who had recovered from COVID-19. The sample comprised PBMCs or T cells enriched from blood (not recorded which).

CDR3 protein: CASGPPWRGSTDTQYF. The CDR3 DNA sequence: TGTGCTAGTGGTCCCCCCTGGCGGGGCAGCACAGATACGCAGTATTTT. V is TRBV12-5 and J is TRBJ2-3, with D tentatively TRBD2 (6 bases). Germline lookup yields CDR1 LGHNT and CDR2 FRNRAP. With 5 bases removed from V and 0 bases from J, the gap between germline ends came to 15 bases. The CDR3 sequence is 16 residues long.